This note documents a single TCR beta chain sequence. Its target antigen remains unknown. The read gets to within 3 residues of the CDR3 end, and the germline J gene fills in the rest. Every participant had a single incident cervical HPV16 infection, and women with prevalent HPV16 infections were excluded. Cervical HPV DNA was detected by MY09/MY11 PCR and genotyped by dot-blot hybridization. Under 19 mL of heparinized blood were centrifuged, and the buffy coat was aliquoted, frozen at -30°C, then stored at -80°C. QIAGEN kits were used to extract genomic DNA from the buffy coat specimens. CDR1 and CDR2 (SGHRS, YFSETQ) derive from the germline V gene. The CDR3 runs 16 amino acids, cysteine and phenylalanine included. Only the CDR3 bases that were read are kept: 39 of them, in frame from base 1. V is clipped by 0 bases and J by 0 bases, and the sequence between their germline boundaries is 10 bases long.

The record originates from a study of T cells in women clearing cervical HPV infection (dated by TCRdb to the late 2010s). Regarding the complete study: The cases were about two dozen women with histologically confirmed HPV16-related CIN3 or worse, and 2 of those women had invasive cancers. The controls were 25 or so women whose single incident HPV16 infection cleared within 12 months with no development of precancer or cancer. Blood from cases was drawn at the visit where the lesion was first identified, while blood from controls was drawn once the infection was no longer detected. Among cases, blood sampling came a median of roughly 140 days after lesion detection, with an interquartile range of 90 to 200 days. Since HLA typing was available for only a few women, HLA type could not be ruled out as a confounder. Nested within Costa Rica's Guanacaste HPV Natural History Study, an exploratory proof-of-principle case-control study compared TCR repertoires across cervical HPV16 outcomes. Cases and controls were matched on age within five years and on year of sample collection. Cases had a median age of 34 years and controls had a median age of around 40, with no significant differences in baseline characteristics. In the parent cohort, 10,049 women aged 18 or older were enrolled in Guanacaste, Costa Rica, during about 1993 to 1995 and then followed for roughly seven years. Five blinded duplicates per group were added as quality controls, giving roughly 60 samples: some 50 participants and 10 replicates. Beyond this particular receptor, the publication reports: By combining richness with V gene abundances, random forest classifiers separated cases from controls with an estimated AUC of 0.83. Lower TRBV6-7 relative abundance was observed in cases than in controls (approximately 0.1% versus 0.16%; Bonferroni P = 0.0008). Significantly higher TCR repertoire richness was observed in CIN3+ cases than in controls across sequencing depths, whereas no difference in evenness was found. Whether associations preceded infection or resulted from infection could not be shown with the cross-sectional design, and effector/memory subsets and HPV-specific T cells were not isolated. Because T-cell numbers per sample were unknown, differences in richness could reflect varying T-cell content rather than repertoire biology.

The immunoSEQ assay used multiplex PCR to amplify TCR beta CDR3 regions from an average of about 1,200 ng of genomic DNA per sample. To correct primer bias, the assay used a complete synthetic TCR repertoire to set an amplification baseline. The amplicons were sequenced on the Illumina platform. The authors processed their data as follows. Sequence errors were corrected by clustering with frequency ratios and a modified nearest-neighbor algorithm, and the sequences were then analyzed in the immunoSEQ Analyzer using IMGT gene definitions. TCR richness and evenness were averaged over 20 rarefaction repeats at each rarefaction depth, excluding samples with fewer sequences than the depth. V, D and J gene relative abundances were compared between groups with Wilcoxon rank sum tests, applying FDR correction. For the blinded duplicates, the intraclass correlation was 95.6% for TCR richness and averaged roughly 79% across roughly 69 gene segments. Drawn from immuneACCESS, this table holds only the in-frame rearrangements with V and J called that TCRdb kept. Clones are partly lost; checked studies trace under half to an unresolved V gene and leave the rest unexplained. D and trimming come from the DNA, and the V and J calls and clone size come from that table. The sample has some 33,000 clones on record. About 4.5% of the sample is taken by the ten largest.

The TCR comes from a woman aged 18-70 years with a cervical HPV16 infection that either progressed to CIN3+ or cleared (not recorded which). The source material was blood buffy coat. The rearranged segments are TRBV5-1 and TRBJ2-4; the D gene lacks a confident call. The sequenced part of the CDR3 DNA is TGCGCCAGCAGCTTGGAGCCGCTCCTAGCCAAAAACATT. Translated, it reads CASSLEPLLAKNI. The whole CDR3 sequence is CASSLEPLLAKNIQYF.